This T cell receptor (beta chain) was observed in a study of post-analysis software for immune sequencing data. Overall study results and limits: Five or six TRBV segments, TRBV5-6, TRBV5-1 and TRBV20-1 among them, were found more frequent in patients than controls. Strong co-clustering by F measure was evident for samples that had been prepared in the same batch.

This clonotype was picked up a small number of times. Its antigen is not identified. Unique-molecular-identifier-tagged TCR beta cDNA libraries were used. TCRdb analysed the PCR reads with MiXCR anew, one entry per CDR3 protein. The top ten hold 4.6% of the sample, which has 750,000 to 950,000 distinct CDR3 sequences, roughly half seen once. The CDR3 consists of 14 residues. The V and J ends lost 1 base and 3 bases respectively, with 10 bases between them. Looked up from germline, CDR1 is SGHKS and CDR2 is YYEKEE (reference sequence). The rearrangement uses TRBV5-5 and TRBJ1-1, with a tentative D call TRBD1 (6 bases). The source is a girl aged 5-17 years with multiple sclerosis. The sequenced sample was blood. CDR3 in DNA: TGTGCCAGCAGCTTGCCAGGGGCAGACACTGAAGCTTTCTTT. Its protein product is CASSLPGADTEAFF.